The 25 T cell receptor beta chains given below trace back to one sample, sequenced in a study of blood T cell repertoires in COVID-19. TCRdb keeps only in-frame clones here, not all; method: immunoSEQ multiplex PCR. The table includes roughly 99,000 clones, 70% to 90% detected once. The specimen was peripheral blood. These receptors originate from a man in his fifties with active or convalescent COVID-19.

V usage is TRBV29-1 and J usage is TRBJ2-3; perhaps TRBD2 as D (7 bases). The CDR3 has 15 amino acids. Trimming removed 5 bases at V and 0 bases at J, with 15 bases between. Looked up from germline, CDR1 is SQVTM and CDR2 is ANQGSEA. CDR3 sequence (DNA): TGCAGCGTTCGCGGGGGCCTGGCTAGCACAGATACGCAGTATTTT. It is translated as CSVRGGLASTDTQYF.

The CDR3 loop reads CASSPWTGENEKLFF. CDR3 coding DNA: TGTGCCAGCAGCCCGTGGACAGGGGAAAATGAAAAACTGTTTTTT. V and J are TRBV28 and TRBJ1-4, with TRBD1 matching over 9 bases. Germline-derived CDR1 and CDR2 are MDHEN and SYDVKM. The CDR3 loop spans 15 amino acids. With 6 bases clipped from V and 5 bases from J, the junction kept 7 bases outside the gene matches.

The V gene is TRBV7-2, the J gene TRBJ2-7; 7 bases are a match to TRBD2. V shed 7 bases and J 5 bases; nucleotides not matched to a gene: 8. The germline CDR1 and CDR2 sequences are SGHTA and FQGNSA. The CDR3 contains 13 residues. CDR3 DNA sequence: TGTGCCAGCAATCTGGGAGGGTTTGACGAGCAGTACTTC. The encoded protein is CASNLGGFDEQYF. Variable domain in full (rest from reference TRBV7-2 and TRBJ2-7): GAGVSQSPSNKVTEKGKDVELRCDPISGHTALYWYRQSLGQGLEFLIYFQGNSAPDKSGLPSDRFSAERTGGSVSTLTIQRTQQEDSAVYLCASNLGGFDEQYFGPGTRLTVT.

The chain links TRBV18 to TRBJ1-6; TRBD1 agrees at 9 bases. The J segment lost 9 bases and the V segment lost 3 bases, leaving 6 bases of the junction unmatched. The CDR3 sequence is 15 residues long. Germline CDR1 and CDR2: KGHSH and LQKENI. The CDR3 protein is CASSPAQGAGSPLHF. Here the CDR3 DNA reads TGTGCCAGCTCACCGGCACAGGGGGCTGGTTCACCCCTCCACTTT. Supplemented by reference TRBV18 and TRBJ1-6, the full variable domain reads NAGVMQNPRHLVRRRGQEARLRCSPMKGHSHVYWYRQLPEEGLKFMVYLQKENIIDESGMPKERFSAEFPKEGPSILRIQQVVRGDSAAYFCASSPAQGAGSPLHFGNGTRLTVT.

V and J are TRBV5-6 and TRBJ1-2; tentatively, D is TRBD1 (5 bases). V lost 6 bases and J lost 7, with 16 bases in between. This CDR3 spans 13 amino acids. Germline V gives CDR1 SGHDT, CDR2 YYEEEE. CDR3 amino acids: CASTTGGFGGYTF. In DNA form, the CDR3 reads TGTGCCAGCACTACGGGGGGTTTTGGTGGCTACACCTTC. Full variable domain (remainder filled in from reference TRBV5-6 and TRBJ1-2): DAGVTQSPTHLIKTRGQQVTLRCSPKSGHDTVSWYQQALGQGPQFIFQYYEEEERQRGNFPDRFSGHQFPNYSSELNVNALLLGDSALYLCASTTGGFGGYTFGSGTRLTVV.

The chain links TRBV11-3 to TRBJ1-1; no definite D call. V shed 2 bases and J shed 4 bases, with 8 bases lying between them. The CDR3 totals 13 residues. Germline-derived CDR1 and CDR2 are SGHNT and YENEEA. The CDR3 DNA is TGTGCCAGCAGCTTAAGGAGCAGCACTGAAGCTTTCTTT. It encodes CASSLRSSTEAFF.

This clone was seen just once. J is TRBJ1-2 and V is TRBV30; the D gene is possibly TRBD1 (6 bases). Germline CDR1 reads GTSNPN; CDR2 reads SVGIG (reference sequence). V lost 2 bases and J 7 bases, leaving 14 bases between the germline ends. This CDR3 has 13 residues. The CDR3 sequence: CAWSIHRDAGYTF. In DNA, the CDR3 is TGTGCCTGGAGTATCCACAGGGATGCTGGCTACACCTTC.

The rearrangement joins TRBV19 to TRBJ1-3; D not certain. Looked up from germline, CDR1 is LNHDA and CDR2 is SQIVND (reference sequence). Trimming took 6 bases from V and 3 from J, leaving 15 bases between them. This CDR3 has 15 residues. DNA of the CDR3: TGTGCCAGTAGGAAGGCGGCAGAACTTGGAAACACCATATATTTT. Amino acids: CASRKAAELGNTIYF.

This chain uses TRBV28 with TRBJ2-7; 8 nucleotides align to TRBD2. Germline CDR1 and CDR2: MDHEN and SYDVKM. V trimming: 4 bases; J trimming: 1 base; junction bases outside the gene matches: 6. The CDR3 consists of 15 residues. The CDR3 DNA follows: TGTGCCAGCAGTTCCATAGCGGGACCTTCCTACGAGCAGTACTTC. Protein product: CASSSIAGPSYEQYF.

The CDR3 DNA sequence: TGTGCCAGCAGGGGACAGGGGGCCGCTTCGGGGGAGCTGTTTTTT. It is translated as CASRGQGAASGELFF. V usage is TRBV6-5 and J usage is TRBJ2-2; TRBD1 matches 12 bases. Germline loops: CDR1 MNHEY, CDR2 SVGAGI. CDR3 length: 15 residues. The junction had 7 bases not matched to a gene; V was cut back by 6 bases and J by 8 bases.

The chain uses TRBV7-6 and TRBJ2-2, with 16 bases lining up with TRBD2. With V trimmed by 5 bases and J by 4 bases, 7 bases remained unmatched. Looked up from germline, CDR1 is SGHVS and CDR2 is FNYEAQ. CDR3 length: 18 residues. The CDR3 loop is CASSPGLAGGPSTGELFF. As DNA, the CDR3 is TGTGCCAGCAGCCCGGGACTAGCGGGAGGGCCTAGCACCGGGGAGCTGTTTTTT.

The genes are TRBV20-1 and TRBJ2-7; possible D gene TRBD1, 5 bases. Germline loops: CDR1 DFQATT, CDR2 SNEGSKA (reference sequence). This CDR3 region has 10 residues. This chain's CDR3 is CRPQGYEQYF. In nucleotides, the CDR3 is TGCAGGCCCCAGGGCTACGAGCAGTACTTC.

The gene calls are TRBV29-1 and TRBJ1-1; D uncertain. Germline V gives CDR1 SQVTM, CDR2 ANQGSEA. V gave up 4 bases and J gave up 1 base, with 13 bases separating them. The CDR3 runs to 14 residues. In DNA, the CDR3 is TGCAGCGTTGTTGGCGACGGCGGGAACACTGAAGCTTTCTTT. This codes for CSVVGDGGNTEAFF.

V and J are TRBV19 and TRBJ2-3; 7 bases are shared with TRBD1. CDR3 length equals 15 residues. Germline trimming cut 5 bases from V and 4 bases from J; bases unmatched to any gene: 9. Germline V gives CDR1 LNHDA, CDR2 SQIVND (reference sequence). CDR3 nucleotides: TGTGCCAGTAGTCCCGAGGGGGCGCCGGCAGATACGCAGTATTTT. Translated: CASSPEGAPADTQYF.

This rearrangement joins TRBV7-9 to TRBJ2-1; D might be TRBD2 (6 bases). The CDR3 is made up of 17 amino acids. With 5 bases removed from V and 3 bases from J, the gap between germline ends came to 20 bases. Germline V gene lookup returns CDR1 SEHNR and CDR2 FQNEAQ (reference sequence). The CDR3 sequence is CASSPRPLARDYNEQFF. CDR3 in DNA: TGTGCCAGCAGCCCGCGCCCCCTAGCGCGAGACTACAATGAGCAGTTCTTC.

Only a few counts were recorded for this clone. The chain carries TRBV28 and TRBJ2-7; 7 bases match TRBD1. Trimming cost V 4 bases and J 3 bases; bases outside gene matches: 0. The CDR3 spans 12 residues. The germline CDR1 and CDR2 sequences are MDHEN and SYDVKM. The DNA of the CDR3 is TGTGCCAGCAGTTGGACAGGCTACGAGCAGTACTTC. Amino acids: CASSWTGYEQYF.

Details on this clone: The junction and the germline gene differ at one end; a read error may be behind it. The chain couples TRBV19 to TRBJ1-5; D remains unclear. Germline V lookup: CDR1 LNHDA, CDR2 SQIVND (reference sequence). The CDR3 is 13 residues long. The CDR3 bases are TGTGCCAGCAGTAGTGACGGGGATCAGCCCCAGCATTTT. Translation gives CASSSDGDQPQHF.

The DNA for the CDR3 is TGTGCCACCACAGGGGGTGAGCAGTTCTTC. Translation: CATTGGEQFF. This chain connects TRBV6-4 to TRBJ2-1; 8 bases are a match to TRBD1. With V trimmed by 10 bases and J by 9 bases, 2 bases remained unmatched. The CDR3 has 10 residues. Germline V gene lookup returns CDR1 MRHNA and CDR2 SNTAGT.

This clone was recorded a few times. The J gene is TRBJ2-1, the V gene TRBV9, with D tentatively TRBD2 (7 bases). From germline, CDR1 is SGDLS and CDR2 YYNGEE. This CDR3 is 13 amino acids long. Deletions cut 2 bases from V and 8 bases from J, with 11 bases between. CDR3 nucleotide sequence: TGTGCCAGCAGCGTTACAGGGAGGGATGAGCAGTTCTTC. This sequence encodes CASSVTGRDEQFF.

This chain uses TRBV19 with TRBJ2-1, with D unresolved. V lost 7 bases and J lost 0, with 16 bases in between. The CDR3 loop spans 16 amino acids. The germline V gene has CDR1 LNHDA and CDR2 SQIVND (reference sequence). CDR3 protein: CASICEARSSYNEQFF. CDR3 DNA: TGTGCCAGTATATGTGAGGCTCGGAGCTCCTACAATGAGCAGTTCTTC.

V usage is TRBV7-9 and J usage is TRBJ2-2, with 12 bases that match TRBD2. Germline CDR1 reads SEHNR; CDR2 reads FQNEAQ (reference sequence). This CDR3 contains 17 residues. J lost 0 bases, V lost 5 bases, and 4 bases had no gene match. The CDR3 sequence is CASSALAGGPNTGELFF. The CDR3 coding sequence is TGTGCCAGCAGCGCACTAGCGGGAGGACCGAACACCGGGGAGCTGTTTTTT.

The chain is built from TRBV6-5 and TRBJ2-1; weak D call: TRBD2 (7 bases). Germline V gene lookup returns CDR1 MNHEY and CDR2 SVGAGI. The CDR3 is made up of 13 amino acids. The V end lost 5 bases, the J end lost 5 bases, and 10 bases lay between the germline ends. The CDR3 here is CASSSGTNNEQFF. The CDR3 bases are TGTGCCAGCAGTAGCGGGACAAACAATGAGCAGTTCTTC.

This clone turned up a few times. The chain combines TRBV29-1 with TRBJ1-2; TRBD1 might be the D (5 bases). CDR3 length: 11 amino acids. Germline V gene lookup returns CDR1 SQVTM and CDR2 ANQGSEA. V was pared by 2 bases and J by 8 bases, with 9 bases between. CDR3 residues: CSVELEGGYTF. DNA of the CDR3: TGCAGCGTTGAACTGGAGGGGGGCTACACCTTC.

The CDR3 sequence is CASSPQGDSPLHF. The CDR3 nucleotides read TGCGCCAGCAGCCCCCAGGGGGATTCACCCCTCCACTTT. The gene calls are TRBV4-1 and TRBJ1-6, with TRBD1 matching 7 bases. Germline V lookup: CDR1 MGHRA, CDR2 YSYEKL. The V gene end was trimmed by 4 bases and the J gene end by 8 bases; junction bases not matched to a gene: 2. CDR3 length: 13 amino acids.

This chain links TRBV19 with TRBJ1-4; 7 bases are shared with TRBD1. The length of the CDR3 is 13 residues. The germline V gene has CDR1 LNHDA and CDR2 SQIVND (reference sequence). J gave up 7 bases and V 6 bases, and 5 bases lay outside the gene matches. As DNA, the CDR3 is TGTGCCAGTAGACGACAGGGATTTGAAAAACTGTTTTTT. Its translation: CASRRQGFEKLFF.